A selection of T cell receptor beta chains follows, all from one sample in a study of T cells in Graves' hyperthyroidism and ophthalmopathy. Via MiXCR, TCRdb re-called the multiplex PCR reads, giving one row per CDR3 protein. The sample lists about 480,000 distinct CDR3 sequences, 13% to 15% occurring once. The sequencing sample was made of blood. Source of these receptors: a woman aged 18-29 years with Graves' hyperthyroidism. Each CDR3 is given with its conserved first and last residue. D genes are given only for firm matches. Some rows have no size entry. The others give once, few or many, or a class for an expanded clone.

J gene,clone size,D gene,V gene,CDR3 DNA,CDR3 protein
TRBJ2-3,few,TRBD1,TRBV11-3,TGTGCCAGCAGCTTCACACTCTCGGGACAGGCGAGCACAGATACGCAGTATTTT,CASSFTLSGQASTDTQYF
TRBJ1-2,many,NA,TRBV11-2,TGTGCCAGCAGCTTAGATCTGGCATATGGGGGGCAAGGGTATGGCTACACCTTC,CASSLDLAYGGQGYGYTF
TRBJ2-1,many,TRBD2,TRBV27,TGTGCCAGTTCCGGGACACGGGGGGGGAATGAGCAGTTCTTC,CASSGTRGGNEQFF
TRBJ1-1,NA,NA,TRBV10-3,TGTGCCACCAGTTTTCCGGGGGCGCGGAACACTGAAGCTTTCTTT,CATSFPGARNTEAFF
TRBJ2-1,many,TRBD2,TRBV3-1,TGTGCCAGCAGCCAGGGGGTAGCGGGAGCGAGATTCTTC,CASSQGVAGARFF
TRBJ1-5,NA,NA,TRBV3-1,TGTGTCAGCAGCCAAGGCAGGGAGCGTTTGGCCCAGCATTTT,CVSSQGRERLAQHF
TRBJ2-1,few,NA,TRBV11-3,TGTGCCAGCAGTCCTGTAGGGGGTAGCTCCTACAATGAGCAGTTCTTC,CASSPVGGSSYNEQFF
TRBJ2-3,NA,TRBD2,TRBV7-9,TGTGCCAGCAGCTCCGGACTAGCGGGAGTCCCAAGCACAGATACGCAGTATTTT,CASSSGLAGVPSTDTQYF
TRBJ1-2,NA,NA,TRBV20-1,TGCAGTGCTAGGGGTCCAGGGACCCTCTATGGCTACACCTTC,CSARGPGTLYGYTF
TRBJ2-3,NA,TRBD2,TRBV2,TGTGCCAGCAGCCTCGCCCCCGGGACTAGCGGGATGGGGTGGCAAGATACGCAGTATTTT,CASSLAPGTSGMGWQDTQYF
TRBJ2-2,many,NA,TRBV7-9,TGTGCCAGCAGATCGGGCAGGTGGGAGCTGTTTTTT,CASRSGRWELFF
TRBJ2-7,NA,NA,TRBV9,TGTGCCAGCAGCGTAGCGGGGCAGGGGCCTACGGAGCAGTACTTC,CASSVAGQGPTEQYF
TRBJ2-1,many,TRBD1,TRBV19,TGTGCCAGTAGTAGACGGGACAGGGACCGAAATGAGCAGTTCTTC,CASSRRDRDRNEQFF
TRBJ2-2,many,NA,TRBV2,TGTGCCAGCACCCTCATAGGAGTCACCGGGGAGCTGTTTTTT,CASTLIGVTGELFF
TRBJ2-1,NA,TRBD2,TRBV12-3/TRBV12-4,TGTGCCAGCAGTTTAAGGGGCGGGGGGGGGGCAAGGAATGAGCAGTTCTTC,CASSLRGGGGARNEQFF
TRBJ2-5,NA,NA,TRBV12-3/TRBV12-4,TGTGCCAGCAGTTTAGTGGCCAGGCAGATCCAGTACTTC,CASSLVARQIQYF
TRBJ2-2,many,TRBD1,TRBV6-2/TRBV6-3,TGTGCCAGCAGTTGGACAGGGACTTCCACCGGGGAGCTGTTTTTT,CASSWTGTSTGELFF
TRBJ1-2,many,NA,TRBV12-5,TGTGCTAGTGGTTTGCGTTTGTTGGGGAGCTATGGCTACACCTTC,CASGLRLLGSYGYTF
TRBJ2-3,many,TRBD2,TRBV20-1,TGCAGTGCTAGATCTGCGGGAGCCCCCCAGGGTACGCAGTATTTT,CSARSAGAPQGTQYF
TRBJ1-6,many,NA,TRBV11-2,TGTGCCAGCAGCCCCCGGGCAGGGTATAATTCACCCCTCCACTTT,CASSPRAGYNSPLHF
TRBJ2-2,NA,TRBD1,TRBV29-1,TGCAGCGCGGCTCAGGGGGACCGCGCGAACACCGGGGAGCTGTTTTTT,CSAAQGDRANTGELFF
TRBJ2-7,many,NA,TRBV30,TGTGCCTGCCTTGCGGACCCCAGAGACGAGCAGTACTTC,CACLADPRDEQYF
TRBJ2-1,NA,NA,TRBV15,TGTGCCACCAGCAGAGATGGAGTCTATGAGCAGTTCTTC,CATSRDGVYEQFF
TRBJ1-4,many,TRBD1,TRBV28,TGTGCCAGCACAACCCACGGGACAGGGCTGGGAAAACTGTTTTTT,CASTTHGTGLGKLFF
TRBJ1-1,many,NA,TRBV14,TGTGCCAGCAGCCCCGGGCAGTGGGACACTCTCAGGAACACTGAAGCTTTCTTT,CASSPGQWDTLRNTEAFF
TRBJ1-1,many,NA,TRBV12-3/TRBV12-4,TGTGCCAGCAGTATTTGGACGGGGAAGGCTGAAGCTTTCTTT,CASSIWTGKAEAFF
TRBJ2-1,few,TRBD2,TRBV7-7,TGTGCCAGCAGCTTAGTTAGCGGGAGGCACGGAAAGCAGTTCTTC,CASSLVSGRHGKQFF
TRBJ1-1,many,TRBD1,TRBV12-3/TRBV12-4,TGTGCCAGCAGTTCCCCCGCGACAGGGGAAACTGAAGCTTTCTTT,CASSSPATGETEAFF
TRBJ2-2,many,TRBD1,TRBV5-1,TGCGCCAGCAGCTTGGAGGGGGCCGCGAACACCGGGGAGCTGTTTTTT,CASSLEGAANTGELFF
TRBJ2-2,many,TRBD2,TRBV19,TGTGCCAGTGGGCCTAGCGGGGTAAACACCGGGGAGCTGTTTTTT,CASGPSGVNTGELFF
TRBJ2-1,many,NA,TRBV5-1,TGCGCCAGCAGCTTGGTGGGGATTTCCTACAATGAGCAGTTCTTC,CASSLVGISYNEQFF
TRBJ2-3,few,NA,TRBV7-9,TGTGCCAGCAGCCAACGGACAGCCACAGATACGCAGTATTTT,CASSQRTATDTQYF
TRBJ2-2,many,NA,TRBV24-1,TGTGCCACCAGTGACAGAGTAGGCCGGGAGCTGTTTTTT,CATSDRVGRELFF
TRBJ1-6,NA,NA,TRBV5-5,TGTGCCAGCAGCTTGCAGTCGACACCCCTCCACTTT,CASSLQSTPLHF
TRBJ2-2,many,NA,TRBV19,TGTGCCAGTAGTATAGCGGGTGTGAACACCGGGGAGCTGTTTTTT,CASSIAGVNTGELFF
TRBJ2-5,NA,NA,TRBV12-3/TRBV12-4,TGTGCCAGCAGCTGGGGAGGGACCCAGTACTTC,CASSWGGTQYF
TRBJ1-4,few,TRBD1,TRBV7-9,TGTGCCAGCAGCCCGACAGGGAGGATTGAAAAACTGTTTTTT,CASSPTGRIEKLFF
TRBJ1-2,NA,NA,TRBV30,TGTGCCTGGACGGACGGAGAGAGCTATGGCTACACCTTC,CAWTDGESYGYTF
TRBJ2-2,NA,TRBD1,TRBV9,TGTGCCAGCAGAAGGACAGGGGGCTCCGGGGAGCTGTTTTTT,CASRRTGGSGELFF
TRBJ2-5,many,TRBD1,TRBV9,TGTGCCAGCAGCGTGGGGGACAGTCCTGAGGAGACCCAGTACTTC,CASSVGDSPEETQYF
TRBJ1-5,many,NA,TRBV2,TGTGCCAGCAGTGGAGGAGCGAACAGGGAGACCTCTCAGCCCCAGCATTTT,CASSGGANRETSQPQHF
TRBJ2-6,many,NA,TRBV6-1,TGTGCCAGTAGCTCAGGGTACTCTGGGGCCAACGTCCTGACTTTC,CASSSGYSGANVLTF